What follows are 17 T cell receptor beta chains derived from one specimen sequenced in a study of blood T cells in healthy people across ages. Using a J-beta primer mix together with a sample-barcoded 5' primer, a second PCR was run for about 7 to 12 cycles. TCRdb itself ran the 5' RACE reads through MiXCR, one entry per CDR3 protein. The data contain about 1.8 million distinct CDR3 sequences, 40% to 55% of them singletons. Sequenced material: blood. Receptor source: a woman in her thirties or forties in good health.

In this sample, this clonotype turned up a few times. This rearrangement joins TRBV6-1 to TRBJ2-1, with 8 positions matching TRBD1. The germline CDR1 and CDR2 sequences are MNHNS and SASEGT. With 2 bases clipped from V and 15 bases from J, the junction kept 9 bases outside the gene matches. CDR3 length: 13 amino acids. This CDR3 is CASSETGGPQWFF. CDR3 in DNA: TGTGCCAGCAGTGAAACAGGGGGACCCCAGTGGTTCTTC.

The gene calls are TRBV27 and TRBJ2-7, with D perhaps matching TRBD1 (5 bases). The germline V gene has CDR1 MNHEY and CDR2 SMNVEV (reference sequence). V gave up 3 bases and J gave up 5 bases, with 17 bases separating them. This CDR3 is 15 amino acids long. In DNA form, the CDR3 reads TGTGCCAGCAGTTTGTGGTCGACAGCCTTGGACGAGCAGTACTTC. Amino acid sequence: CASSLWSTALDEQYF.

The rearrangement joins TRBV15 to TRBJ2-1, with D possibly matching TRBD2 (5 bases). Near its end, the DNA agrees better with TRBJ2-7, so the J call may be wrong. The CDR3 has 16 residues. Germline V lookup: CDR1 LNHNV, CDR2 YYDKDF (reference sequence). The CDR3 DNA is TGTGCCACCAGCAGAGATGCCGGGGTATACTACAATGAGCAGTACTTC. The encoded protein is CATSRDAGVYYNEQYF.

CDR3: CASSGTSGGTSTDTQYF. As DNA, the CDR3 is TGTGCCAGCAGCGGGACTAGCGGGGGGACTAGCACAGATACGCAGTATTTT. The chain uses TRBV9 and TRBJ2-3; TRBD2 matches 14 bases. This CDR3 has 17 amino acids. Germline CDR1 SGDLS, CDR2 YYNGEE. The V gene end was trimmed by 3 bases and the J gene end by 0 bases; junction bases not matched to a gene: 3.

The gene calls are TRBV4-3 and TRBJ2-1; the match to TRBD1 covers 9 bases. Unmatched junction bases numbered 12, after V lost 3 bases and J lost 12 bases. The CDR3 covers 15 residues. CDR1 is LGHNA, CDR2 YSLEER, per germline. Here the CDR3 reads CASSQPGQGMGGQFF. DNA of the CDR3: TGCGCCAGCAGCCAGCCTGGACAGGGGATGGGTGGGCAGTTCTTC.

With regard to this clonotype: The junction differs from germline at one of its ends, possibly a read error. The chain uses TRBV12-3 or TRBV12-4 and TRBJ2-5; no firm D call. This CDR3 contains 12 residues. This CDR3 reads CASSADQGTQYF. In DNA form, the CDR3 reads TGTGCCAGCAGTGCGGACCAAGGGACCCAGTACTTC.

This rearrangement joins TRBV28 to TRBJ2-3; TRBD1 agrees at 10 bases. The CDR3 consists of 15 residues. Germline V gene data show CDR1 as MDHEN and CDR2 as SYDVKM. The V segment lost 3 bases and the J segment 6 bases; nucleotides outside the gene matches: 6. In nucleotides, the CDR3 is TGTGCCAGCAGTTTTTTAGGACAGGGGGACGATACGCAGTATTTT. Its protein is CASSFLGQGDDTQYF.

V is TRBV6-5 and J is TRBJ2-5; TRBD1 is a possible D gene (5 bases). The DNA end is a closer match to TRBJ2-7, so the J assignment may be wrong. Germline V lookup: CDR1 MNHEY, CDR2 SVGAGI. This CDR3 contains 14 residues. CDR3 region: CASSYKLGAYEQYF. The CDR3, as DNA: TGTGCCAGCAGTTACAAATTAGGGGCCTACGAGCAGTACTTC.

V usage is TRBV28 and J usage is TRBJ2-3, with 16 positions matching TRBD2. CDR1 is MDHEN, CDR2 SYDVKM, per germline. V lost 3 bases, J lost 5 bases, and 17 bases stayed unmatched. This CDR3 has 21 residues. DNA of the CDR3: TGTGCCAGCAGTTTCTCCTCGCTGGGACTAGCGGGGGGGCTGGAGAGAGATACGCAGTATTTT. It specifies CASSFSSLGLAGGLERDTQYF. Based on the CDR3 plus reference TRBV28 and TRBJ2-3, the full variable domain is DVKVTQSSRYLVKRTGEKVFLECVQDMDHENMFWYRQDPGLGLRLIYFSYDVKMKEKGDIPEGYSVSREKKERFSLILESASTNQTSMYLCASSFSSLGLAGGLERDTQYFGPGTRLTVL.

The rearrangement uses TRBV6-2 or TRBV6-3 and TRBJ2-3; possible D gene TRBD2, 6 bases. The V and J ends lost 4 bases and 3 bases respectively, with 14 bases between them. This CDR3 is built from 15 residues. Germline V gives CDR1 MNHEY, CDR2 SVGEGT. CDR3 sequence (DNA): TGTGCCAGCAGTTCCCTGACTAGTAAAACAGATACGCAGTATTTT. Translated: CASSSLTSKTDTQYF.

This clonotype showed up just once. The V call is TRBV6-6, the J call TRBJ2-5; weak D call: TRBD2 (6 bases). Germline V gene data show CDR1 as MNHNY and CDR2 as SVGAGI (reference sequence). Trimming took off 0 bases at V and 4 bases at J, with 9 bases between the two ends. This CDR3 contains 14 residues. CDR3 nucleotides: TGTGCCAGCAGTTACTCGGAGGGCTCAGAGACCCAGTACTTC. It is translated as CASSYSEGSETQYF.

A note on this clonotype: Germline and junction disagree at one end, which may indicate a read error. The rearrangement joins TRBV20-1 to TRBJ2-4; tentatively, D is TRBD1 or TRBD2 (5 bases each). The J call is in doubt because the DNA end fits TRBJ2-5 better. The CDR3 runs to 14 residues. Looked up from germline, CDR1 is DFQATT and CDR2 is SNEGSKA (reference sequence). This chain's CDR3 is CSTSESGTQETQYF. CDR3 in DNA: TGCAGTACTAGTGAGTCAGGGACGCAAGAGACCCAGTACTTC.

DNA of the CDR3: TGCAGTGCTAGAGATCGAGGGACAAAAAACACTGAAGCTTTCTTT. As protein: CSARDRGTKNTEAFF. The chain uses TRBV20-1 and TRBJ1-1; possibly TRBD1 for D (6 bases). Germline-derived CDR1 and CDR2 are DFQATT and SNEGSKA (reference sequence). Between the trimmed V and J ends, which lost 0 bases and 2 bases, there was a span of 13 bases. The CDR3 spans 15 residues.

This clonotype appeared a single time. V usage is TRBV7-9 and J usage is TRBJ2-3; D possibly corresponds to TRBD1 (6 bases). This CDR3 region has 15 residues. CDR1 and CDR2 (germline): SEHNR, FQNEAQ (reference sequence). V dropped 5 bases and J dropped 0 bases, with 12 bases sitting between them. The CDR3 DNA follows: TGTGCCAGCAGCATCAGGGGCGCTAGCACAGATACGCAGTATTTT. Translated, it gives CASSIRGASTDTQYF. The full variable domain, in which reference TRBV7-9 and TRBJ2-3 provide the parts outside the CDR3, is DTGVSQNPRHKITKRGQNVTFRCDPISEHNRLYWYRQTLGQGPEFLTYFQNEAQLEKSRLLSDRFSAERPKGSFSTLEIQRTEQGDSAMYLCASSIRGASTDTQYFGPGTRLTVL.

This clonotype was picked up a small number of times. This chain links TRBV6-2 or TRBV6-3 with TRBJ1-5, with TRBD1 identical over 8 bases. V was clipped by 8 bases and J by 7 bases; unmatched bases: 4. The CDR3 extends over 12 amino acids. Germline CDR1 and CDR2: MNHEY and SVGEGT. CDR3 in amino acids: CASRTGWQPQHF. CDR3 DNA sequence: TGTGCCAGCCGGACAGGGTGGCAGCCCCAGCATTTT.

The chain links TRBV5-1 to TRBJ2-1; 9 bases fit TRBD2. V gave up 4 bases and J gave up 2 bases; unmatched junction bases: 4. Germline V CDR1 and CDR2: SGHRS, YFSETQ. The CDR3 is 15 amino acids. CDR3 amino acids: CASSPSSGAYNEQFF. As DNA, the CDR3 is TGCGCCAGCAGCCCGTCTAGCGGGGCCTACAATGAGCAGTTCTTC.

The V call is TRBV6-1, the J call TRBJ1-2; D not resolved. Trimming took 2 bases from V and 8 from J, leaving 3 bases between them. The CDR3 contains 10 residues. Germline CDR1 is MNHNS and CDR2 is SASEGT. The CDR3 sequence is CASSEFGYTF. The CDR3 nucleotides are TGTGCCAGCAGTGAATTCGGCTACACCTTC.